This T cell receptor beta chain comes out of a study of technical replicates of blood from several donors. The data were produced by immunoSEQ multiplex PCR, yet TCRdb's version contains in-frame clones alone and is incomplete. The sample comprises approximately 94,000 clones, approximately 95% of which are singletons, and more than 0.35% rests with the top ten. The ends were cut back, 0 bases at V and 3 bases at J, with 12 bases in the middle. Per germline, CDR1 SQVTM and CDR2 ANQGSEA. The CDR3 contains 14 residues. The receptor was derived from a human donor in good health. The chain carries TRBV29-1 and TRBJ2-7; D not resolved. Sequenced sample: T cells isolated from PBMCs. DNA for the CDR3: TGCAGCGTTGAAGAAGGCGGCCAAGTCTACGAGCAGTACTTC. Translated, it gives CSVEEGGQVYEQYF.